The source of this TCR beta chain is a study of blood T cell repertoires in COVID-19. Study background: Whether acute or convalescent, the COVID-19 samples came from the United States, Italy and Spain. Sources were T cells, B-cell-depleted T cells, or PBMCs; the material itself was cDNA or gDNA.

Germline V gene sequence: CDR1 SGHKS, CDR2 YYEKEE (reference sequence). Unmatched junction bases numbered 4, after V lost 2 bases and J lost 6 bases. The CDR3 contains 14 residues. This clone has just one count. Original processing methods: Reference gene primer amplification gave estimated nucleated cell counts. Method: immunoSEQ multiplex PCR; TCRdb's copy keeps in-frame clones and lacks some. V and J calls plus clone size are reproduced from that table; the DNA served to infer D and trimming. The sample consists of 25,000 to 30,000 clones, more than 90% of them appearing once. This chain links TRBV5-5 with TRBJ2-5; 10 nucleotides line up with TRBD2. Sequencing was performed on peripheral blood. The TCR comes from a man between 65 and 79 years old with active or convalescent COVID-19. The CDR3 sequence is CASSFLAGVQTQYF. CDR3 sequence (DNA): TGTGCCAGCAGCTTTCTAGCGGGGGTTCAGACCCAGTACTTC.